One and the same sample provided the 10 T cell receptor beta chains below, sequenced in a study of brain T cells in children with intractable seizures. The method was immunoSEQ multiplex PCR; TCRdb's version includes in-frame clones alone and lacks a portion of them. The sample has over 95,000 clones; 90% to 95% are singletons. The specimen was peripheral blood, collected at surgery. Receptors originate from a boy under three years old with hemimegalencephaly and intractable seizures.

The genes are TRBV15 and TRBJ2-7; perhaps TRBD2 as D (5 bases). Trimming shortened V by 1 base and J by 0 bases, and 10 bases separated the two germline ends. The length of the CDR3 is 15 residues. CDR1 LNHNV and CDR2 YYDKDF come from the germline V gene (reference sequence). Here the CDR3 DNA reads TGTGCCACCAGCAGAGTAATGGGGAGCTCCTACGAGCAGTACTTC. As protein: CATSRVMGSSYEQYF. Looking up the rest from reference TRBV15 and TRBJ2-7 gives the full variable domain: DAMVIQNPRYQVTQFGKPVTLSCSQTLNHNVMYWYQQKSSQAPKLLFHYYDKDFNNEADTPDNFQSRRPNTSFCFLDIRSPGLGDTAMYLCATSRVMGSSYEQYFGPGTRLTVT.

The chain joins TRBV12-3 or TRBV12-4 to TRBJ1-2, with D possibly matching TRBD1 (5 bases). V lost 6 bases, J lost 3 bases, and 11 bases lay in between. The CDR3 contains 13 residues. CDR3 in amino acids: CASSRQGYYGYTF. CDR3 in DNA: TGTGCCAGCAGCCGGCAGGGTTACTATGGCTACACCTTC.

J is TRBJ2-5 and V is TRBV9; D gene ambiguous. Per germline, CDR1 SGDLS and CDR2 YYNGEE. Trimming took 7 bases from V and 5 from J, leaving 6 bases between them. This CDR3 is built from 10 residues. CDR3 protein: CASGTETQYF. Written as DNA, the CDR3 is TGTGCCAGCGGTACGGAGACCCAGTACTTC.

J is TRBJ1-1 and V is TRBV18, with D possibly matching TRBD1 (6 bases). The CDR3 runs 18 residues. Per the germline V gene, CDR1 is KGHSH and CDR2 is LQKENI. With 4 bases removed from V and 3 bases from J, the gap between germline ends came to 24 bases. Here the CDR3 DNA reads TGTGCCAGCTCACACCGGGAAGTACAGGGACTGTCGGACACTGAAGCTTTCTTT. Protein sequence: CASSHREVQGLSDTEAFF.

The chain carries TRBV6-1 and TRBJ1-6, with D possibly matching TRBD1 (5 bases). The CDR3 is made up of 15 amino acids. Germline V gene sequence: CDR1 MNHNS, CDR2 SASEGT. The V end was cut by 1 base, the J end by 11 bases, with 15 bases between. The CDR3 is CASSEGGRTKPPLHF. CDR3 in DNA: TGTGCCAGCAGTGAAGGGGGACGTACAAAGCCACCCCTCCACTTT.

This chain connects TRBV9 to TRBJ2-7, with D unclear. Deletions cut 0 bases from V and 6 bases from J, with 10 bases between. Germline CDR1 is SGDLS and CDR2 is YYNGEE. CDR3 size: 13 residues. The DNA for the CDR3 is TGTGCCAGCAGCGTAGCTCTCGGTTTCGAGCAGTACTTC. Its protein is CASSVALGFEQYF.

The CDR3 coding sequence is TGTGCCAGCACTCCAGGACTAGCAGAGGGGGAGACCCAGTACTTC. It translates to CASTPGLAEGETQYF. The chain couples TRBV27 to TRBJ2-5, with 8 bases matching TRBD2. With V trimmed by 7 bases and J by 5 bases, 12 bases remained unmatched. CDR3 size: 15 residues. Germline V gene sequence: CDR1 MNHEY, CDR2 SMNVEV (reference sequence).

The CDR3 DNA reads TGTGCCAGCAGCGCTGGGGACTCCCGATCTGATACGCAGTATTTT. It specifies CASSAGDSRSDTQYF. V usage is TRBV6-5 and J usage is TRBJ2-3, with D possibly matching TRBD2 (6 bases). The CDR3 runs 15 residues. Germline CDR1 MNHEY, CDR2 SVGAGI. With 6 bases removed from V and 6 bases from J, the gap between germline ends came to 19 bases.

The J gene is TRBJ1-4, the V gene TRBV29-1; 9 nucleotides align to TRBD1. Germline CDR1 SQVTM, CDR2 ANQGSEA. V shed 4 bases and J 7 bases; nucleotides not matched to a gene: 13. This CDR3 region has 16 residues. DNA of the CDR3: TGCAGCGTTGGAAGTCTCCCGGGACAGGGAAGTGAAAAACTGTTTTTT. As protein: CSVGSLPGQGSEKLFF.

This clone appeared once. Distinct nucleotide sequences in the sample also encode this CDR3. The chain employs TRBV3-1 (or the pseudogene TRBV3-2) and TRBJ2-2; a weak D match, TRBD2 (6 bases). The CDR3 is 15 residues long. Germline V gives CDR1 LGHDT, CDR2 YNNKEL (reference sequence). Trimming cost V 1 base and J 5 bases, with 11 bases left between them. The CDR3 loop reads CASSQVTGVTGELFF. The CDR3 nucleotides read TGTGCCAGCAGCCAAGTCACGGGGGTGACCGGGGAGCTGTTTTTT.